Given below is one T cell receptor (beta chain) in context. The antigen is unknown. The CDR3 extends over 13 amino acids. Germline CDR1 and CDR2: MNHEY and SMNVEV (reference sequence). The trim removed 6 bases at V and 7 bases at J, leaving 6 bases unmatched. This sample is part of a study of shared clonotypes between healthy human individuals. Notes on the study in general: A limitation of the genetic and exposure-history diversity represented arose from few donors.

Per sorted-subset replicate PCR, input was 200 to 250 ng DNA, representing 30,000 to 35,000 T cell genomes. Profiled with immunoSEQ multiplex PCR; TCRdb holds only in-frame clones, not every one. The repertoire has some 740,000 clones, 80% to 95% of them found once; the top ten carry 24%. Naive CD8 cells lacked CD45RO and underwent positive selection for CCR7, leaving out terminally differentiated effector memory CD45RA+ cells. The sequenced sample was naive CD8+ T cells sorted from blood. The rearrangement joins TRBV27 to TRBJ2-7, with 10 bases matching TRBD2. This TCR came from a young man in good health. The CDR3 protein is CASRSGRAVEQYF. Here the CDR3 DNA reads TGTGCCAGCAGGAGCGGGAGGGCCGTGGAGCAGTACTTC.